This T cell receptor (beta chain) originates from a study of preoperative IRX-2 immunotherapy in early breast cancer. TCRdb's copy holds only in-frame clones and misses some; the assay was immunoSEQ multiplex PCR. This sample has about 26,000 clones, with roughly four fifths found just once. The treatment was: preoperative locoregional IRX-2 cytokine immunotherapy. This phase Ib study tested locoregional IRX-2 cytokine immunotherapy given before surgery. Concerning this clone itself: The junction shows a germline mismatch at one end, possibly a read error.

The CDR3 loop spans 15 amino acids. In germline, CDR1 is SGHRS, CDR2 YFSETQ. This receptor was obtained from a human donor with breast cancer. This chain joins TRBV5-1 and TRBJ1-2; D unresolved. Specimen: lymph node tissue, collected after IRX-2 immunotherapy. Here the CDR3 reads CASSLEGNTNYGYTF. CDR3 bases: TGCGCCAGCAGTTTGGAGGGCAATACTAACTATGGCTACACCTTC.